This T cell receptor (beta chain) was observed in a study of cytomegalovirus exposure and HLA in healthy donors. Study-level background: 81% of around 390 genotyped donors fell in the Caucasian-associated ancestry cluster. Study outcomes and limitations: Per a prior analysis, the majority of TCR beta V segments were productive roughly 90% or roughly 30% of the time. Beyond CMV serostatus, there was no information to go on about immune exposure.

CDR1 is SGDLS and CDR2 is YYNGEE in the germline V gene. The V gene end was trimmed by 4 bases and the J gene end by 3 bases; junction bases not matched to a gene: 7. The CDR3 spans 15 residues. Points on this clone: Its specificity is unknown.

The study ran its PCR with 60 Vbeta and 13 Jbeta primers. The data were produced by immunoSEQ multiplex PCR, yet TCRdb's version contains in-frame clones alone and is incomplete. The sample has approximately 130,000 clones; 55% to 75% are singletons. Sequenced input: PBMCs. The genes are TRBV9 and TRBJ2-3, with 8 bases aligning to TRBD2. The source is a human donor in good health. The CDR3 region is CASSPRERETDTQYF. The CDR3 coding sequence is TGTGCCAGCAGCCCTCGGGAGCGGGAGACAGATACGCAGTATTTT.